The text below deals with one TCR beta chain. Antigen: not known. The record originates from a study of cytomegalovirus exposure and HLA in healthy donors. Whole-study findings and limits: Near-uniform donor sequencing depth was presumed by presence/absence analyses. As a later analysis revealed, the rate of TCR association differed by HLA locus, with DRB1 most and HLA-C fewest. Accurate prediction of HLA-A and HLA-B alleles (for most subjects) was reportedly achieved from TCR beta sequences.

This PCR relied on a set of 60 Vbeta primers and 13 Jbeta primers. Method: immunoSEQ multiplex PCR; TCRdb's copy keeps in-frame clones and lacks some. This sample has over 150,000 clones; 75% occur once, and the top ten carry around 4.7%. CDR1 SGHRS and CDR2 YFSETQ come from the germline V gene. The CDR3 is 14 amino acids. Trimming took 9 bases from V and 2 from J; bases not matched to a gene: 5. This chain links TRBV5-1 with TRBJ2-7; 13 bases fit TRBD2. Sequencing input: PBMCs. The TCR sequence derives from a male donor in good health and CMV-seronegative. CDR3 sequence (DNA): TGCGCCACCAAACTAGCGGGAGGGGCCTACGAGCAGTACTTC. Translating gives CATKLAGGAYEQYF.